Below, 20 T cell receptor beta chains from the same sample are listed, as sequenced in a study of PD-L1 blockade in urothelial cancer (dated by TCRdb to about 2017). Library generation was performed with the immunoSEQ multiplex PCR assay. The table comes from immuneACCESS by way of TCRdb, which keeps in-frame sequences with V and J called. Part of the clones is missing from these tables; in studies checked, under half for an unresolved V gene and the rest for unknown reasons. This sample lists about 30,000 clones; approximately 80% were detected once. Together, the top ten hold about 3.7% of the sample. Read against the paper, the sample's time point label means: peripheral blood 6 weeks after treatment start. The source material was PBMCs, sampled around atezolizumab (anti-PD-L1) treatment. The source is a man between 65 and 85 years old with urothelial cancer.

V usage is TRBV9 and J usage is TRBJ2-3, with a possible D match to TRBD1 (8 bases). CDR3 length equals 17 residues. Trimming removed 3 bases from V and 4 bases from J, with 21 bases in between. Germline CDR1 is SGDLS and CDR2 is YYNGEE. The DNA for the CDR3 is TGTGCCAGCAGCGCAGGACAGGGAGGGACGGTCCCAGATACGCAGTATTTT. This translates into CASSAGQGGTVPDTQYF.

This clone appeared a single time. The gene calls are TRBV25-1 and TRBJ1-3; tentative D call: TRBD1 (5 bases). The ends were cut back, 6 bases at V and 0 bases at J, with 9 bases in the middle. CDR3 size: 14 residues. Germline V lookup: CDR1 MGHDK, CDR2 SYGVNS. CDR3 loop: CASSWGVSGNTIYF. The CDR3 bases are TGTGCCAGCAGCTGGGGGGTCTCTGGAAACACCATATATTTT.

The J gene is TRBJ2-7, the V gene TRBV11-3; 16 positions match TRBD2. There are 17 residues in the CDR3. The germline CDR1 and CDR2 sequences are SGHNT and YENEEA. The V segment lost 0 bases and the J segment 7 bases; nucleotides outside the gene matches: 6. The CDR3 reads CASSLEGTSGRAQEQYF. The CDR3 DNA is TGTGCCAGCAGCTTAGAAGGGACTAGCGGGAGGGCCCAAGAGCAGTACTTC.

The V call is TRBV6-1, the J call TRBJ1-1; D is uncertain. Germline V lookup: CDR1 MNHNS, CDR2 SASEGT. Trimming shortened V by 1 base and J by 5 bases, and 8 bases separated the two germline ends. The CDR3 extends over 13 amino acids. The CDR3 spells CASSEGRGTEAFF. The CDR3 DNA reads TGTGCCAGCAGTGAAGGGAGAGGGACTGAAGCTTTCTTT.

The CDR3 reads CASSQTGGVFGYTF. The CDR3 region has the DNA TGTGCCAGCAGCCAGACAGGGGGCGTGTTTGGCTACACCTTC. This chain connects TRBV14 to TRBJ1-2, with 10 bases matching TRBD1. V lost 3 bases and J lost 7; bases outside the gene matches: 5. The CDR3 extends over 14 amino acids. The germline V gene encodes CDR1 SGHDN and CDR2 FVKESK.

This chain uses TRBV11-1 with TRBJ1-6, with D possibly TRBD1 on 5 matching bases. V lost 1 base and J lost 6, with 10 bases in between. CDR3 length equals 15 residues. CDR1 is SGHAT, CDR2 FQDESV, per germline (reference sequence). For the CDR3, the DNA is TGTGCCAGCAGCTTAGGGAGACAGCCTAATTCACCCCTCCACTTT. Amino acid sequence: CASSLGRQPNSPLHF.

The rearrangement uses TRBV9 and TRBJ2-7, with D unclear. CDR1 and CDR2 from the germline V gene are SGDLS and YYNGEE. The CDR3 has 14 amino acids. The V end lost 2 bases, the J end lost 0 bases, and 9 bases lay between the germline ends. CDR3 sequence: CASSVHSSSYEQYF. The CDR3 region has the DNA TGTGCCAGCAGCGTCCACTCGAGCTCCTACGAGCAGTACTTC.

The chain carries TRBV9 and TRBJ2-2; the match to TRBD2 covers 7 bases. J was trimmed by 4 bases and V by 0 bases; bases with no gene match: 9. The length of the CDR3 is 17 residues. CDR1 and CDR2 from the germline V gene are SGDLS and YYNGEE. The CDR3 bases are TGTGCCAGCAGCGTAGCTCATGGACTAGGAGGCACCGGGGAGCTGTTTTTT. Its translation: CASSVAHGLGGTGELFF.

This sequence joins TRBV27 and TRBJ2-5, with a possible D match to TRBD2 (5 bases). CDR3 size: 15 residues. With 8 bases removed from V and 9 bases from J, the gap between germline ends came to 25 bases. Germline V CDR1 and CDR2: MNHEY, SMNVEV (reference sequence). The DNA of the CDR3 is TGTGCCAGCGCCCTCAGTAGAGCGGCCTCAGCTCCCCAGTACTTC. It codes for CASALSRAASAPQYF.

This chain uses TRBV6-1 with TRBJ2-2; TRBD2 might be the D (6 bases). The CDR3 loop spans 13 amino acids. The V and J ends lost 11 bases and 2 bases respectively, with 12 bases between them. Germline CDR1 and CDR2: MNHNS and SASEGT. CDR3 DNA sequence: TGTGCCGCGGGGCTAGCCAACACCGGGGAGCTGTTTTTT. Encoded protein: CAAGLANTGELFF.

The genes are TRBV28 and TRBJ2-7; D possibly corresponds to TRBD2 (6 bases). From germline, CDR1 is MDHEN and CDR2 SYDVKM. Trimming removed 7 bases from V and 0 bases from J, with 13 bases in between. This CDR3 spans 14 amino acids. Here the CDR3 reads CASIVGGSSYEQYF. CDR3 in DNA: TGTGCCAGCATTGTGGGAGGTAGCTCCTACGAGCAGTACTTC.

V and J are TRBV5-1 and TRBJ2-2; D ambiguous. This CDR3 has 16 amino acids. Germline V gene lookup returns CDR1 SGHRS and CDR2 YFSETQ. V shed 4 bases and J shed 7 bases, with 20 bases lying between them. CDR3 residues: CASSQGTRSVSGELFF. CDR3 DNA sequence: TGCGCCAGCAGCCAAGGTACTCGGAGCGTCAGCGGGGAGCTGTTTTTT.

The chain carries TRBV4-3 and TRBJ1-4; D is ambiguous. The ends were cut back, 0 bases at V and 6 bases at J, with 23 bases in the middle. CDR1 LGHNA and CDR2 YSLEER come from the germline V gene. This CDR3 is 19 amino acids long. CDR3 coding DNA: TGCGCCAGCAGCCAAGATACGGCCGGGGTTTTCAACCTATATGAAAAACTGTTTTTT. Its translation: CASSQDTAGVFNLYEKLFF.

This chain uses TRBV7-8 with TRBJ1-2; 9 positions agree with TRBD1. The CDR3 length is 15 residues. With V trimmed by 5 bases and J by 4 bases, 8 bases remained unmatched. Germline CDR1 SGHVS, CDR2 FQNEAQ. Written as DNA, the CDR3 is TGTGCCAGCAGCGGACAGGGGTCGACACCCTATGGCTACACCTTC. Translated: CASSGQGSTPYGYTF.

The chain recombines TRBV6-6 with TRBJ1-1, with D maybe TRBD1 (5 bases). V gave up 0 bases and J gave up 3 bases, with 8 bases separating them. CDR3 length: 14 amino acids. In germline, CDR1 is MNHNY, CDR2 SVGAGI (reference sequence). The chain's CDR3 is CASSYSGGDTEAFF. CDR3 nucleotide sequence: TGTGCCAGCAGTTACTCGGGGGGGGACACTGAAGCTTTCTTT.

This clone occurred once. The genes are TRBV11-2 and TRBJ2-5; D is unclear. V was cut by 8 bases and J by 1 base, with 11 bases left in between. Germline CDR1 SGHAT, CDR2 FQNNGV. The CDR3 loop spans 13 amino acids. The CDR3, as DNA: TGTGCCAGCGCTGACTGGCCCCAAGAGACCCAGTACTTC. It yields the protein CASADWPQETQYF.

This clone was seen only once. The V and J genes are TRBV5-1 and TRBJ1-2; 7 bases map to TRBD1. CDR3 size: 14 residues. Germline values: CDR1 SGHRS, CDR2 YFSETQ. V was pared by 0 bases and J by 6 bases, with 5 bases of the junction left unmatched. The CDR3 here is CASSLATGEDGYTF. In DNA, the CDR3 is TGCGCCAGCAGCTTGGCTACAGGGGAAGATGGCTACACCTTC.

This clone showed up just a few times. V and J are TRBV27 and TRBJ2-1, with 10 bases aligning to TRBD1. This CDR3 comprises 15 residues. J gave up 6 bases and V 6 bases, and 8 bases lay outside the gene matches. Germline V lookup: CDR1 MNHEY, CDR2 SMNVEV (reference sequence). CDR3 DNA sequence: TGTGCCAGCAGCCCAGACAGGGGGCCGGGCAATGAGCAGTTCTTC. Protein: CASSPDRGPGNEQFF.

The gene calls are TRBV7-3 and TRBJ2-2, with 10 bases identical to TRBD1. CDR1 and CDR2 (germline): SGHTA, FQGTGA. The V gene end was trimmed by 4 bases and the J gene end by 5 bases; junction bases not matched to a gene: 1. CDR3 length: 14 residues. CDR3 sequence reads: CASSWTGGTGELFF. The CDR3 DNA follows: TGTGCCAGCAGCTGGACAGGGGGAACCGGGGAGCTGTTTTTT. Full variable domain (outside the CDR3, taken from reference TRBV7-3 and TRBJ2-2): GAGVSQTPSNKVTEKGKYVELRCDPISGHTALYWYRQSLGQGPEFLIYFQGTGAADDSGLPNDRFFAVRPEGSVSTLKIQRTERGDSAVYLCASSWTGGTGELFFGEGSRLTVL.

This clone was picked up a small number of times. The V gene is TRBV7-9, the J gene TRBJ1-2, with 8 nucleotides matching TRBD1. Germline V CDR1 and CDR2: SEHNR, FQNEAQ (reference sequence). Trimming took 2 bases from V and 0 from J; bases not matched to a gene: 2. CDR3 length: 15 amino acids. The CDR3, as DNA: TGTGCCAGCAGCTTACCGGGACAGGCTAACTATGGCTACACCTTC. This codes for CASSLPGQANYGYTF.